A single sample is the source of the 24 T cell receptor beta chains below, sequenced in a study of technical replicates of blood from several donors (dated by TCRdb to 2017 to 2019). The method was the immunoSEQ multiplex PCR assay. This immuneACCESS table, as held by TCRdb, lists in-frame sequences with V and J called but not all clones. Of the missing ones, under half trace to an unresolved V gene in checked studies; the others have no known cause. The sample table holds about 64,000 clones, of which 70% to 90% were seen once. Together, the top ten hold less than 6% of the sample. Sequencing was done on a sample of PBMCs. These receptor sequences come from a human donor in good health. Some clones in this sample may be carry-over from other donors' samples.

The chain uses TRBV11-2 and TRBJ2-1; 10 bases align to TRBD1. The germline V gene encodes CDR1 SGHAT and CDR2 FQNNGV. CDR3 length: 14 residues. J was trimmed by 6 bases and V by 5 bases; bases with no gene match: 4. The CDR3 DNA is TGTGCCAGCAGCCCGTGGACAGGGGGCAATGAGCAGTTCTTC. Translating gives CASSPWTGGNEQFF.

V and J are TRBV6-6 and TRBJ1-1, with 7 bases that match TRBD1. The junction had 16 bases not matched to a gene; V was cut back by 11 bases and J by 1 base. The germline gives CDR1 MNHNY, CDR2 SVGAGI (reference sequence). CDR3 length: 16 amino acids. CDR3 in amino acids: CAASKRAGTENTEAFF. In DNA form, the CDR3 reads TGTGCCGCCAGCAAAAGGGCCGGGACAGAGAACACTGAAGCTTTCTTT.

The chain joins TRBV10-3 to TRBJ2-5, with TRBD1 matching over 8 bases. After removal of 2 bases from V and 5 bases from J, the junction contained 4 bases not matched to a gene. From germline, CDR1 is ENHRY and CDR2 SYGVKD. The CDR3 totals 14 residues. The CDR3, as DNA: TGTGCCATCAGTGAGCGACAGGGGCGGGAGACCCAGTACTTC. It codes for CAISERQGRETQYF.

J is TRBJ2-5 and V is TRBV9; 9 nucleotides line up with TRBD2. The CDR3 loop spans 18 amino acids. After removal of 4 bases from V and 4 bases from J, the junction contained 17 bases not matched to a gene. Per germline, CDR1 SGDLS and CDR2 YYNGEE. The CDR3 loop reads CASSSKHLRTSAVETQYF. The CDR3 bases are TGTGCCAGCAGCTCTAAACACTTGAGGACTAGCGCAGTAGAGACCCAGTACTTC.

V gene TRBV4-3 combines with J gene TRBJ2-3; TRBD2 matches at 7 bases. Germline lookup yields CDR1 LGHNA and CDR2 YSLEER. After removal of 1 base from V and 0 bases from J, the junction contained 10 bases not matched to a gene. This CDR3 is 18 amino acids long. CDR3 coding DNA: TGCGCCAGCAGCCAAGGAGCGGGACCTTCCGGGAGCACAGATACGCAGTATTTT. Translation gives CASSQGAGPSGSTDTQYF.

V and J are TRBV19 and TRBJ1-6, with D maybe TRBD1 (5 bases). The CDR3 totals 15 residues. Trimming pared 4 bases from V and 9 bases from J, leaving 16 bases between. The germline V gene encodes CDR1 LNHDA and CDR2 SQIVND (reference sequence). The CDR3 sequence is CASSREGASGSPLHF. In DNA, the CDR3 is TGTGCCAGTAGTAGGGAAGGGGCGAGTGGTTCACCCCTCCACTTT.

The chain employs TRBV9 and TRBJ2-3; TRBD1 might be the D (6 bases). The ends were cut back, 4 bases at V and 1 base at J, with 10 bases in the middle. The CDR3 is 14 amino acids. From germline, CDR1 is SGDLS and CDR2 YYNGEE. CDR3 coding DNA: TGTGCCAGCAGCACTCGACAGGGCACAGATACGCAGTATTTT. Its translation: CASSTRQGTDTQYF.

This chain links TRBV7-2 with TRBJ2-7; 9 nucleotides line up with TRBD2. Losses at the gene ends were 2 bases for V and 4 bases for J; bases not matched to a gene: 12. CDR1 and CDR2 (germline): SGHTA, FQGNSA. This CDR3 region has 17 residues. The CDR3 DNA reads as TGTGCCAGCAGCTTATGGCCTAGCGGGGACCCGGAGTACGAGCAGTACTTC. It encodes CASSLWPSGDPEYEQYF.

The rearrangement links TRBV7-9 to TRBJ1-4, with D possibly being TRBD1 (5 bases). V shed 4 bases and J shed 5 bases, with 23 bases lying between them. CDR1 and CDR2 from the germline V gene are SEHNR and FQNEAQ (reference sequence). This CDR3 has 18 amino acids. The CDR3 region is CASSSSPGGGPLNEKLFF. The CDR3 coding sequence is TGTGCCAGCAGCTCGAGTCCCGGCGGGGGACCGTTAAATGAAAAACTGTTTTTT.

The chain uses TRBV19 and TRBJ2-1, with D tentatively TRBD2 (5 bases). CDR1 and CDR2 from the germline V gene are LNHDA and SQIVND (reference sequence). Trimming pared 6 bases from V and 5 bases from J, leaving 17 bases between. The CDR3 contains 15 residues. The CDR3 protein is CASSQTTKMNNEQFF. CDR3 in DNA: TGTGCCAGTAGCCAGACTACCAAGATGAACAATGAGCAGTTCTTC.

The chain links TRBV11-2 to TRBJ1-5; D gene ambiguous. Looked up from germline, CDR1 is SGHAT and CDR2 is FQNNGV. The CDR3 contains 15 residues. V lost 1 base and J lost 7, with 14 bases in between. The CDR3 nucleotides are TGTGCCAGCAGCTTAGCCTCCGGGGTGGAACAGCCCCAGCATTTT. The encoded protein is CASSLASGVEQPQHF. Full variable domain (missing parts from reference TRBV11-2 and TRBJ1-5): EAGVAQSPRYKIIEKRQSVAFWCNPISGHATLYWYQQILGQGPKLLIQFQNNGVVDDSQLPKDRFSAERLKGVDSTLKIQPAKLEDSAVYLCASSLASGVEQPQHFGDGTRLSIL.

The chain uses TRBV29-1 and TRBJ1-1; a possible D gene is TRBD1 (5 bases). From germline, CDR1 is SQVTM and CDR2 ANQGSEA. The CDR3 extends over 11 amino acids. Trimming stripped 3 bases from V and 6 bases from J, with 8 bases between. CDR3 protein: CSVEKGPEAFF. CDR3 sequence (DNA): TGCAGCGTTGAGAAGGGGCCTGAAGCTTTCTTT.

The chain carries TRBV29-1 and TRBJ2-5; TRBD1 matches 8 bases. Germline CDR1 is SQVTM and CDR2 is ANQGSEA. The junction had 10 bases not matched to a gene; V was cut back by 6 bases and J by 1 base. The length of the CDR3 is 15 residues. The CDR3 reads CSVLRDRLTQETQYF. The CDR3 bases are TGCAGCGTACTCCGGGACAGGCTCACCCAAGAGACCCAGTACTTC.

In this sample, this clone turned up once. CDR3 in amino acids: CASKLWEGSTYNSPLHF. CDR3 nucleotide sequence: TGTGCCAGTAAATTATGGGAGGGATCCACCTATAATTCACCCCTCCACTTT. The chain joins TRBV7-9 to TRBJ1-6; D call uncertain. The CDR3 extends over 17 amino acids. CDR1 and CDR2 (germline): SEHNR, FQNEAQ (reference sequence). The V end lost 9 bases, the J end lost 2 bases, and 20 bases lay between the germline ends.

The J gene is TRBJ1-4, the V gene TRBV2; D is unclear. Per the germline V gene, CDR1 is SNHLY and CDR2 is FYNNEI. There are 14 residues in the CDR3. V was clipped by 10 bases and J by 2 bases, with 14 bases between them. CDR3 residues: CAILSADTNEKLFF. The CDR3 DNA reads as TGTGCCATACTGTCGGCGGATACTAATGAAAAACTGTTTTTT.

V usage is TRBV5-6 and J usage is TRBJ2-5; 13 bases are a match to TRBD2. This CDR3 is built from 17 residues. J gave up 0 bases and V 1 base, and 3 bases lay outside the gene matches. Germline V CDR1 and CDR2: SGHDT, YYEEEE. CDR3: CASSLLTSGRNQETQYF. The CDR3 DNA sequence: TGTGCCAGCAGCTTGTTGACTAGCGGGAGGAACCAAGAGACCCAGTACTTC.

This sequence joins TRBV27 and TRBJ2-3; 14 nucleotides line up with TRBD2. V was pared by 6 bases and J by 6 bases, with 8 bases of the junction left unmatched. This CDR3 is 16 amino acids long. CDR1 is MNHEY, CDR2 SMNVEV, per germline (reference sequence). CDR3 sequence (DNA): TGTGCCAGCAGACCACCGGGACTAGCGGGAGCGGATACGCAGTATTTT. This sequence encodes CASRPPGLAGADTQYF.

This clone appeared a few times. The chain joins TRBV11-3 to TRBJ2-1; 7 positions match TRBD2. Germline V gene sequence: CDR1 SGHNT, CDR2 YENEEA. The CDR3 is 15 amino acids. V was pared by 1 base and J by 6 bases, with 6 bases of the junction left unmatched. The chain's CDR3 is CASSLVVAGVNEQFF. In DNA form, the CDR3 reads TGTGCCAGCAGCTTAGTAGTTGCGGGGGTCAATGAGCAGTTCTTC.

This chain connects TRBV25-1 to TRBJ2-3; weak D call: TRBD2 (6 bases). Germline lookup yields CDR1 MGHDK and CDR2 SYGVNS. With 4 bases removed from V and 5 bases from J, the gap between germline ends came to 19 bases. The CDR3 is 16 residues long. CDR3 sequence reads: CASSAPSGRSVDTQYF. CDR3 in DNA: TGTGCCAGCAGTGCCCCTAGTGGGAGGAGCGTAGATACGCAGTATTTT.

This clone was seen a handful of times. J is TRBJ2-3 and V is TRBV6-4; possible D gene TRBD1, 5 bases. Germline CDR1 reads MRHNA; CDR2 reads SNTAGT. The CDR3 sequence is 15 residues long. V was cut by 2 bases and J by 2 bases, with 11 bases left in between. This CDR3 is CASSDGASSTDTQYF. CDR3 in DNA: TGTGCCAGCAGTGACGGGGCGTCCTCCACAGATACGCAGTATTTT.

The CDR3 spells CASTRGLAGDNEQFF. As DNA, the CDR3 is TGTGCCTCCACTCGGGGACTAGCGGGAGACAATGAGCAGTTCTTC. The chain carries TRBV6-6 and TRBJ2-1, with TRBD2 identical over 14 bases. The CDR3 contains 15 residues. V shed 11 bases, J shed 5 bases, and the junction held 8 bases outside the gene matches. CDR1 MNHNY and CDR2 SVGAGI come from the germline V gene (reference sequence).

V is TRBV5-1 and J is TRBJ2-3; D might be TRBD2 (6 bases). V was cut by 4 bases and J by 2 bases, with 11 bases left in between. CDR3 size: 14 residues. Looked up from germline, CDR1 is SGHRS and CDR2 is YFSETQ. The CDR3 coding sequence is TGCGCCAGCAGCCGACTAGGGGTCACAGATACGCAGTATTTT. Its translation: CASSRLGVTDTQYF.

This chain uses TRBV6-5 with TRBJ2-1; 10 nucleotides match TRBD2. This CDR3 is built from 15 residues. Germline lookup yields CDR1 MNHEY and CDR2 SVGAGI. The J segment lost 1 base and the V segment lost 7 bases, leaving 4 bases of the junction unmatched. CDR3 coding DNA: TGTGCCAGCAAAATTAGCGGGGGGTCCTACAATGAGCAGTTCTTC. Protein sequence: CASKISGGSYNEQFF.

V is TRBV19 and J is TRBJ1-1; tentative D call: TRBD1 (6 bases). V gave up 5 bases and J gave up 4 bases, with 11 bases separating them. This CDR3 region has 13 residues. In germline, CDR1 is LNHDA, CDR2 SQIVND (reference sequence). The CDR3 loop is CASSSRGGTEAFF. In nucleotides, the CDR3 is TGTGCCAGTAGTTCCAGGGGCGGCACTGAAGCTTTCTTT.